Below are 5 T cell receptor beta chains sequenced from a single sample in a study of T-cell reconstitution after alpha-beta-depleted transplantation in children. As it was prepared, the TCRbeta library received unique molecular identifiers. TCRdb processed the PCR reads anew with MiXCR; each CDR3 protein has one entry. The sample consists of 380,000 or so distinct CDR3 sequences, 13% of them appearing once. The specimen comprised PBMCs, sampled from the stem cell graft. All receptors come from a human donor who donated a stem cell graft to a child with Fanconi anemia.

The rearrangement uses TRBV18 and TRBJ2-3, with unresolved D. The CDR3 is 13 residues long. V lost 2 bases to trimming and J lost 6 bases, with 9 bases between them. Per the germline V gene, CDR1 is KGHSH and CDR2 is LQKENI. The CDR3 reads CASSPGFPDTQYF. CDR3 DNA: TGTGCCAGCTCACCAGGCTTTCCGGATACGCAGTATTTT.

This clonotype was seen at least ten times. The chain recombines TRBV14 with TRBJ2-7, with a possible D match to TRBD1 (6 bases). This CDR3 contains 13 residues. Trimming stripped 10 bases from V and 6 bases from J, with 19 bases between. Germline-derived CDR1 and CDR2 are SGHDN and FVKESK. The CDR3 DNA reads TGTGCCAACACGGACAGTCCGACGGCCGAGCAGTACGTC. Its translation: CANTDSPTAEQYV.

This clonotype was seen a handful of times. The chain has TRBV12-3 or TRBV12-4 and TRBJ1-1; no clear D gene. V lost 8 bases, J lost 0 bases, and 10 bases lay in between. CDR3 length: 13 residues. This CDR3 is CASSTPMNTEAFF. The CDR3 nucleotides are TGTGCCAGCTCCACCCCTATGAACACTGAAGCTTTCTTT.

The genes are TRBV3-1 and TRBJ2-2; TRBD1 is a possible D gene (5 bases). The V end lost 4 bases, the J end lost 6 bases, and 9 bases lay between the germline ends. Germline V lookup: CDR1 LGHDT, CDR2 YNNKEL (reference sequence). This CDR3 spans 13 amino acids. This CDR3 reads CASSRRQPGELFF. Written as DNA, the CDR3 is TGTGCCAGCAGCCGACGACAGCCCGGGGAGCTGTTTTTT.

The genes are TRBV4-3 and TRBJ1-1; D ambiguous. The CDR3 runs to 13 residues. The germline CDR1 and CDR2 sequences are LGHNA and YSLEER. V lost 0 bases and J lost 4, with 6 bases in between. The CDR3 DNA sequence: TGCGCCAGCAGCCAAGAGCCGCGCACTGAAGCTTTCTTT. Its translation: CASSQEPRTEAFF.